This entry features one TCR beta chain sequence. This entry is derived from a study of T cell changes during pregnancy in multiple sclerosis. The CDR3 length is 19 residues. Germline trimming cut 3 bases from V and 1 base from J; bases unmatched to any gene: 11. Germline lookup yields CDR1 SGHAT and CDR2 FQNNGV. The assay was immunoSEQ multiplex PCR, and TCRdb's table has in-frame clones only and misses some. There are approximately 68,000 clones in the sample; around 91% occur only once, and less than 0.85% lies in the top ten. The TCR sequence derives from a female donor in good health, enrolled as a control in a pregnancy study. The material was peripheral blood, obtained in the third trimester of pregnancy. This sequence joins TRBV11-2 and TRBJ2-2; TRBD2 aligns across 10 bases. As DNA, the CDR3 is TGTGCCAGCAGCTTCGAACTCGCCACTAGCGGGGTGAACACCGGGGAGCTGTTTTTT. Translated: CASSFELATSGVNTGELFF.